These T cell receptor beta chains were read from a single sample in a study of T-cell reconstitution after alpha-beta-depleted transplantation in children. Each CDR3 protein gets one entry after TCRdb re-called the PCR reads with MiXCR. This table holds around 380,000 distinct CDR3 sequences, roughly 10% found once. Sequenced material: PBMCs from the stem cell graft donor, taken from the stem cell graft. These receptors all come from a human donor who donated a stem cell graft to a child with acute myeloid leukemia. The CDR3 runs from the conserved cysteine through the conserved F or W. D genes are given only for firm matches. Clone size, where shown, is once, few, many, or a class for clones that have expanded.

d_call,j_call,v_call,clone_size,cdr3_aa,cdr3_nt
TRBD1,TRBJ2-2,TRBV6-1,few,CASRNRGANTGELFF,TGTGCCAGCAGGAACAGGGGCGCTAACACCGGGGAGCTGTTTTTT
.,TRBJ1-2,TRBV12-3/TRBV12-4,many,CASSPRRTNYGYTF,TGTGCCAGCAGTCCCCGACGGACCAACTATGGCTACACCTTC
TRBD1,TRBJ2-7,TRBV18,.,CASSPLLTGGRYEQYF,TGTGCCAGCTCACCCCTTCTGACAGGGGGAAGGTACGAGCAGTACTTC
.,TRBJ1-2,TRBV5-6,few,CASSLFPPGADGYTF,TGTGCCAGCAGCTTGTTTCCCCCGGGGGCTGATGGCTACACCTTC
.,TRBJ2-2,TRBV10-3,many,CAISESEGQFVNTGELFF,TGTGCCATCAGTGAGTCAGAGGGGCAATTCGTGAACACCGGGGAGCTGTTTTTT
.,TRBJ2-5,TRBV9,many,CASSVRTEETQYF,TGTGCCAGCAGCGTTCGGACAGAAGAGACCCAGTACTTC
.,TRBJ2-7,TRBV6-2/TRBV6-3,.,CASSNPAEGISYEQYF,TGTGCCAGCAGTAACCCAGCGGAGGGAATATCCTACGAGCAGTACTTC
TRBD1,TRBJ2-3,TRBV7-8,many,CASSLAGGISTDTQYF,TGTGCCAGCAGCTTAGCAGGGGGCATAAGCACAGATACGCAGTATTTT
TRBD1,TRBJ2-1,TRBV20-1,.,CSARDRGYNEQFF,TGCAGTGCTCGGGACAGGGGTTACAATGAGCAGTTCTTC
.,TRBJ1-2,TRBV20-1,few,CSATSTGLDYGYTF,TGCAGTGCTACCTCAACAGGGTTGGACTATGGCTACACCTTC
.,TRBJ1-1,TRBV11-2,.,CASSLTAGGNTEAFF,TGTGCCAGCAGCTTAACCGCGGGAGGAAACACTGAAGCTTTCTTT
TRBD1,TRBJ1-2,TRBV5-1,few,CASSLPGTGTAGYTF,TGCGCCAGCAGCTTGCCGGGGACAGGGACGGCTGGCTACACCTTC
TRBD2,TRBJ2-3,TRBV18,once,CASSPTGGISTDTQYF,TGTGCCAGCTCACCAACCGGGGGGATTAGCACAGATACGCAGTATTTT
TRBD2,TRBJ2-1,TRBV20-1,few,CSARETSGASYNEQFF,TGCAGTGCCAGAGAGACTAGCGGTGCCTCCTACAATGAGCAGTTCTTC
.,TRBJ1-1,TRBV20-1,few,CSARDYSNTEAFF,TGCAGTGCTAGAGACTACTCGAACACTGAAGCTTTCTTT
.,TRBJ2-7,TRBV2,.,CASSGVRGSAEQYF,TGTGCCAGCTCGGGGGTAAGGGGTTCGGCCGAGCAGTACTTC
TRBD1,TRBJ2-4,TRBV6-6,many,CASSLGGGSAKNIQYF,TGTGCCAGCAGTTTAGGGGGCGGTTCAGCCAAAAACATTCAGTACTTC
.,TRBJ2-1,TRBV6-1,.,CASSEMYGGSYNEQFF,TGTGCCAGCAGTGAAATGTATGGGGGCTCCTACAATGAGCAGTTCTTC
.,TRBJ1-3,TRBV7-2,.,CASSHSPDRWFGNTIYF,TGTGCCAGCAGCCACTCTCCTGACAGGTGGTTTGGAAACACCATATATTTT
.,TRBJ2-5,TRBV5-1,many,CASSPGLGVTQETQYF,TGCGCCAGCAGCCCTGGCCTGGGCGTAACACAAGAGACCCAGTACTTC
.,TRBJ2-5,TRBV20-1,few,CSARVPETQYF,TGCAGTGCTAGAGTCCCGGAGACCCAGTACTTC
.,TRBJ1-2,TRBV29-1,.,CSVEKRGVPTYGYTF,TGCAGCGTTGAAAAAAGAGGGGTCCCGACCTATGGCTACACCTTC
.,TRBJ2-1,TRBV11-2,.,CASSLVAQGSSYNEQFF,TGTGCCAGCAGCTTAGTTGCCCAGGGGAGCTCCTACAATGAGCAGTTCTTC
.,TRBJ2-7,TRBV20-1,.,CSAHLDGREQYF,TGCAGTGCACATTTGGACGGCAGAGAGCAGTACTTC
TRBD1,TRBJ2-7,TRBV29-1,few,CSAEGTGESEQYF,TGCAGCGCCGAAGGGACAGGGGAGAGCGAGCAGTACTTC
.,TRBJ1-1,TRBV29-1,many,CSVRYMNTEAFF,TGCAGCGTACGGTACATGAACACTGAAGCTTTCTTT
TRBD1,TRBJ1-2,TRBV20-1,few,CSARDRVRGQLYGYTF,TGCAGTGCTAGAGATCGAGTTCGGGGACAGCTCTATGGCTACACCTTC
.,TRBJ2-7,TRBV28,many,CASSSYRTASYEQYF,TGTGCCAGCAGTTCTTACAGGACGGCCTCCTACGAGCAGTACTTC
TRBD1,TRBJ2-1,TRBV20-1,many,CSASKRTGNYNEQFF,TGCAGTGCTAGTAAAAGGACAGGGAATTACAATGAGCAGTTCTTC
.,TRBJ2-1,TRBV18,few,CASSGGRNEQFF,TGTGCCAGCTCGGGGGGACGGAATGAGCAGTTCTTC
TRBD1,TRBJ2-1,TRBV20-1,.,CSAPGQGSYEQFF,TGCAGTGCTCCGGGACAGGGGTCTTATGAGCAGTTCTTC
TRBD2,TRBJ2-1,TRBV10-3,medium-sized,CAISTGTSGSQNEQFF,TGTGCCATCAGTACCGGGACTAGCGGGAGTCAAAATGAGCAGTTCTTC
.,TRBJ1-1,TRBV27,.,CASSARQDPDEAFF,TGTGCCAGCAGTGCCCGACAGGATCCCGATGAAGCTTTCTTT
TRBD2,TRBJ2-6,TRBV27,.,CASSPGRTDSGANVLTF,TGTGCCAGCAGCCCCGGGAGGACCGACTCTGGGGCCAACGTCCTGACTTTC
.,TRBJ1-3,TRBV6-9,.,CASSILDIRGLLTTSLHPENTIYF,TGTGCCAGCAGTATTCTGGACATCCGGGGTCTCTTAACTACAAGCTTACATCCCGAGAACACCATATATTTT
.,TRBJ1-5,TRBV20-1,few,CSAIGAGEQPQHF,TGCAGTGCTATCGGGGCAGGGGAACAGCCCCAGCATTTT
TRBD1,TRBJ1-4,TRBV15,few,CATSIRDSYPATNEKLFF,TGTGCCACCAGCATCCGGGACAGTTACCCTGCAACTAATGAAAAACTGTTTTTT
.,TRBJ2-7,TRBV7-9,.,CASSKTGTGEQYF,TGTGCCAGCAGTAAAACCGGGACGGGAGAGCAGTACTTC
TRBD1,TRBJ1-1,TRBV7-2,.,CASTGQGGWDTEAFF,TGTGCCAGCACGGGACAGGGGGGCTGGGACACTGAAGCTTTCTTT
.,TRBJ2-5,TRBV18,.,CASSENTGSQETQYF,TGTGCCAGCTCAGAAAACACAGGGTCTCAAGAGACCCAGTACTTC
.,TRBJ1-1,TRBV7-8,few,CASSARFTEAFF,TGTGCCAGCAGCGCACGTTTTACTGAAGCTTTCTTT
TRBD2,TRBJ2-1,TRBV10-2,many,CASSQEGLAFYNEQFF,TGCGCCAGCAGCCAGGAGGGACTAGCCTTCTACAATGAGCAGTTCTTC
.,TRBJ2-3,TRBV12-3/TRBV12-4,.,CASTWAADTQYF,TGTGCCAGCACCTGGGCGGCAGATACGCAGTATTTT
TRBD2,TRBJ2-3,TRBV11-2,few,CASSLGASGSRYF,TGTGCCAGCAGCTTAGGGGCTAGCGGGAGTCGGTATTTT
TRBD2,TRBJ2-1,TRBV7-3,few,CASSPTRLAGALNEQFF,TGTGCCAGCAGCCCAACCCGGCTAGCGGGGGCTCTAAATGAGCAGTTCTTC
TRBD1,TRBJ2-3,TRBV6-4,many,CASRPGTGDTDTQYF,TGTGCCAGCAGACCCGGGACAGGGGACACAGATACGCAGTATTTT
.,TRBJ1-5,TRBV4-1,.,CASSQVFRADSNQPQHF,TGCGCCAGCAGCCAAGTCTTTCGGGCAGATAGCAATCAGCCCCAGCATTTT
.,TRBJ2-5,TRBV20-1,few,CSARDGEALGTQYF,TGCAGTGCTAGAGATGGGGAAGCCCTGGGGACCCAGTACTTC
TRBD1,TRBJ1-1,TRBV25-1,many,CASSSDRAMSNTEAFF,TGTGCCAGCAGTTCCGACAGGGCTATGTCGAACACTGAAGCTTTCTTT
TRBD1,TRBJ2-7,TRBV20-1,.,CSARGDRGRGVEQYF,TGCAGTGCTAGAGGGGACAGGGGGCGTGGGGTCGAGCAGTACTTC
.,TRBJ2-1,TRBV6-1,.,CASKQSLSSYNEQLF,TGTGCCAGCAAACAGAGTCTCAGCTCCTACAATGAGCAGCTCTTC
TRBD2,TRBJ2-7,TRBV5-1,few,CASSLGTSGSQYEQYF,TGCGCCAGCAGCTTGGGGACTAGCGGGAGCCAATACGAGCAGTACTTC
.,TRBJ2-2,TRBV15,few,CATSSPFSGELFF,TGTGCCACCAGCAGCCCCTTTTCCGGGGAGCTGTTTTTT